This entry lists 30 T cell receptor beta chains sequenced from one sample in a study of control samples from healthy donors and cancer patients. Sequencing used immunoSEQ multiplex PCR; TCRdb keeps in-frame clones, though not all of them. The sample includes over 150,000 clones, roughly 95% of them seen just once. Sequenced: blood. The receptors were sampled from a woman between 25 and 40 years old in good health.

This chain joins TRBV2 and TRBJ2-7; D is perhaps TRBD1 (5 bases). The germline gives CDR1 SNHLY, CDR2 FYNNEI. V lost 10 bases to trimming and J lost 1 base, with 14 bases between them. The CDR3 length is 13 residues. The CDR3 DNA is TGTGCCACCCACATAGCAGGGTCCTACGAGCAGTACTTC. Amino acids: CATHIAGSYEQYF.

This chain joins TRBV5-1 and TRBJ2-3; D call uncertain. The germline V and J ends were trimmed by 2 bases and 4 bases, with 5 bases remaining between them. CDR3 length: 12 residues. The germline gives CDR1 SGHRS, CDR2 YFSETQ. CDR3 loop: CASSFGADTQYF. CDR3 in DNA: TGCGCCAGCAGCTTTGGTGCAGATACGCAGTATTTT.

The chain employs TRBV9 and TRBJ1-1; D call uncertain. From germline, CDR1 is SGDLS and CDR2 YYNGEE. This CDR3 contains 14 residues. V was clipped by 0 bases and J by 3 bases, with 9 bases between them. The CDR3 is CASSVVPKDTEAFF. The CDR3 DNA reads TGTGCCAGCAGCGTAGTTCCGAAGGACACTGAAGCTTTCTTT.

The chain combines TRBV18 with TRBJ1-3; D may be TRBD1 (6 bases). Trimming took off 2 bases at V and 5 bases at J, with 16 bases between the two ends. CDR1 and CDR2 from the germline V gene are KGHSH and LQKENI. The CDR3 contains 16 residues. In nucleotides, the CDR3 is TGTGCCAGCTCACCAATCGAGGGCAGGGGAAGAAACACCATATATTTT. Its protein product is CASSPIEGRGRNTIYF. The whole variable domain, remainder taken from reference TRBV18 and TRBJ1-3, is NAGVMQNPRHLVRRRGQEARLRCSPMKGHSHVYWYRQLPEEGLKFMVYLQKENIIDESGMPKERFSAEFPKEGPSILRIQQVVRGDSAAYFCASSPIEGRGRNTIYFGEGSWLTVV.

The rearrangement links TRBV6-1 to TRBJ1-2; 8 nucleotides agree with TRBD1. The V and J ends lost 4 bases and 1 base, in that order; junction bases with no gene match: 8. Germline-derived CDR1 and CDR2 are MNHNS and SASEGT. The CDR3 extends over 16 amino acids. The CDR3 bases are TGTGCCAGCAGTGCCCCCGGACAGGGACTTAACTATGGCTACACCTTC. It codes for CASSAPGQGLNYGYTF.

The chain joins TRBV5-1 to TRBJ2-1; possibly TRBD1 for D (5 bases). The CDR3 has 13 residues. CDR1 is SGHRS and CDR2 is YFSETQ in the germline V gene. V was clipped by 0 bases and J by 6 bases, with 7 bases between them. The CDR3 region has the DNA TGCGCCAGCAGCTTGGGACAGCGCAATGAGCAGTTCTTC. Translated: CASSLGQRNEQFF.

This CDR3 is CATRTEYYGYTF. In nucleotides, the CDR3 is TGTGCCACCCGGACGGAATACTATGGCTACACCTTC. V is TRBV25-1 and J is TRBJ1-2, with D uncertain. The CDR3 is 12 amino acids. Trimming took off 10 bases at V and 3 bases at J, with 12 bases between the two ends. CDR1 and CDR2 (germline): MGHDK, SYGVNS.

This clone was seen once. The chain combines TRBV2 with TRBJ2-1; the D is unclear. This CDR3 region has 15 residues. The germline CDR1 and CDR2 sequences are SNHLY and FYNNEI. Trimming took off 4 bases at V and 0 bases at J, with 10 bases between the two ends. The CDR3 here is CASSGQISSYNEQFF. The CDR3, as DNA: TGTGCCAGCAGTGGGCAGATTAGCTCCTACAATGAGCAGTTCTTC.

The rearrangement joins TRBV10-3 to TRBJ1-1; D is ambiguous. V was trimmed by 3 bases and J by 3 bases, leaving 11 bases between them. This CDR3 has 14 amino acids. Germline CDR1 reads ENHRY; CDR2 reads SYGVKD. CDR3 in DNA: TGTGCCATCAGTGATGAGGATGAAGACACTGAAGCTTTCTTT. Translating gives CAISDEDEDTEAFF.

Worth noting for this clone: At one of its ends the junction is not consistent with the germline gene, which may arise from a read error. The CDR3 nucleotides are TGTGCCAGCGCCACGTCGACTAGCGGGAGGCCCTTGAACTTC. This sequence encodes CASATSTSGRPLNF. The chain links TRBV19 to TRBJ2-5, with TRBD2 identical over 13 bases. In germline, CDR1 is LNHDA, CDR2 SQIVND (reference sequence). The CDR3 is 14 residues long.

The genes are TRBV6-1 and TRBJ2-7, with D uncertain. The germline V gene has CDR1 MNHNS and CDR2 SASEGT. V shed 2 bases and J shed 2 bases, with 10 bases lying between them. CDR3 size: 14 residues. CDR3 loop: CASSETTATYEQYF. CDR3 DNA: TGTGCCAGCAGTGAAACAACTGCCACCTACGAGCAGTACTTC.

This chain uses TRBV5-1 with TRBJ2-1; D is uncertain. The V gene's germline CDR1 is SGHRS and CDR2 YFSETQ. The CDR3 runs to 14 residues. V was cut by 0 bases and J by 12 bases, with 16 bases left in between. The CDR3 reads CASSLGLMAGGQFF. As DNA, the CDR3 is TGCGCCAGCAGCTTGGGTCTGATGGCTGGCGGGCAGTTCTTC.

This clone was observed a single time. The chain uses TRBV7-8 and TRBJ2-4; 7 bases align to TRBD2. CDR3 size: 19 residues. V shed 1 base, J shed 1 base, and the junction held 13 bases outside the gene matches. Germline loops: CDR1 SGHVS, CDR2 FQNEAQ. The CDR3 DNA reads TGTGCCAGCAGCTTAGTATCCAGCGGGAATCTAGCGGCCAAAAACATTCAGTACTTC. Protein: CASSLVSSGNLAAKNIQYF.

The rearrangement joins TRBV7-2 to TRBJ1-2, with a possible D match to TRBD1 (5 bases). Germline V gene sequence: CDR1 SGHTA, CDR2 FQGNSA. Trimming stripped 3 bases from V and 8 bases from J, with 19 bases between. This CDR3 is built from 15 residues. The CDR3 protein is CASSLAGPTSRGYTF. CDR3 bases: TGTGCCAGCAGCTTGGCAGGGCCTACTTCGAGGGGCTACACCTTC.

The chain uses TRBV10-3 and TRBJ1-4, with unresolved D. Germline assignment: CDR1 ENHRY and CDR2 SYGVKD. The germline V and J ends were trimmed by 11 bases and 3 bases, with 13 bases remaining between them. The CDR3 totals 13 residues. The CDR3 DNA reads TGTGCCTCACAAAGCGGGGCTAATGAAAAACTGTTTTTT. This encodes CASQSGANEKLFF.

V usage is TRBV29-1 and J usage is TRBJ2-5; D assignment may be TRBD1 or TRBD2 (5 bases each). The V gene lost 4 bases and the J gene lost 5 bases, with 11 bases spanning the gap. This CDR3 has 12 amino acids. CDR1 is SQVTM, CDR2 ANQGSEA, per germline. The chain's CDR3 is CSVGGGAETQYF. The CDR3 DNA sequence: TGCAGCGTTGGTGGGGGAGCGGAGACCCAGTACTTC.

The count of this clone is one. V usage is TRBV6-6 and J usage is TRBJ1-1; D ambiguous. The CDR3 loop spans 13 amino acids. V was pared by 2 bases and J by 0 bases, with 4 bases between. The V gene's germline CDR1 is MNHNY and CDR2 SVGAGI (reference sequence). Here the CDR3 reads CASSYLVNTEAFF. CDR3 bases: TGTGCCAGCAGTTACCTCGTGAACACTGAAGCTTTCTTT.

This clone has only one observation. The chain links TRBV20-1 to TRBJ1-4; 7 positions match TRBD1. The CDR3 extends over 11 amino acids. Germline CDR1 and CDR2: DFQATT and SNEGSKA (reference sequence). The J segment lost 8 bases and the V segment lost 7 bases, leaving 4 bases of the junction unmatched. Here the CDR3 reads CSGQGGEKLFF. The CDR3, as DNA: TGCAGTGGACAGGGCGGAGAAAAACTGTTTTTT.

The rearrangement links TRBV5-6 to TRBJ1-1, with D unresolved. Trimming took 0 bases from V and 10 from J, leaving 10 bases between them. The CDR3 length is 12 residues. Germline CDR1 is SGHDT and CDR2 is YYEEEE. The CDR3 spells CASSLAVGRAFF. CDR3 DNA: TGTGCCAGCAGCTTGGCCGTGGGTAGAGCTTTCTTT.

The chain combines TRBV28 with TRBJ2-7; possible D gene TRBD2, 5 bases. Germline V gene data show CDR1 as MDHEN and CDR2 as SYDVKM. Trimming took 7 bases from V and 12 from J, leaving 16 bases between them. The length of the CDR3 is 11 residues. The CDR3 is CASTEGRESYF. The CDR3, as DNA: TGTGCCAGCACCGAAGGTAGGGAGTCGTACTTC.

The V gene is TRBV28, the J gene TRBJ2-2, with D possibly matching TRBD2 (6 bases). Germline CDR1 is MDHEN and CDR2 is SYDVKM. V lost 5 bases to trimming and J lost 7 bases, with 14 bases between them. The CDR3 has 14 amino acids. In nucleotides, the CDR3 is TGTGCCAGCAGTCCAGGACTAACCGGCGGGGAGCTGTTTTTT. The encoded protein is CASSPGLTGGELFF.

A single count supports this clone. The chain uses TRBV9 and TRBJ2-3; tentative D call: TRBD2 (6 bases). The V gene lost 3 bases and the J gene lost 8 bases, with 25 bases spanning the gap. From germline, CDR1 is SGDLS and CDR2 YYNGEE. The CDR3 is 17 residues long. The CDR3 sequence: CASSESVAGTTAGTQYF. CDR3 DNA: TGTGCCAGCAGCGAGTCCGTCGCGGGTACAACAGCGGGTACGCAGTATTTT.

The chain has TRBV6-5 and TRBJ1-1; D may be TRBD1 (5 bases). V lost 6 bases, J lost 1 base, and 12 bases lay in between. The germline V gene has CDR1 MNHEY and CDR2 SVGAGI. CDR3 length equals 14 residues. CDR3 residues: CASRQGKSNTEAFF. The CDR3 DNA is TGTGCCAGCAGGCAGGGAAAGTCGAACACTGAAGCTTTCTTT.

This clone was counted between two and nine times. The J gene is TRBJ1-1, the V gene TRBV3-1 (or the pseudogene TRBV3-2); unclear D gene. The CDR3 contains 15 residues. Trimming took off 1 base at V and 1 base at J, with 10 bases between the two ends. Per the germline V gene, CDR1 is LGHDT and CDR2 is YNNKEL (reference sequence). The CDR3 coding sequence is TGTGCCAGCAGCCAAGGGCTAGAGCCGAACACTGAAGCTTTCTTT. Protein sequence: CASSQGLEPNTEAFF.

V is TRBV3-1 (or the pseudogene TRBV3-2) and J is TRBJ2-2; no reliable D call. CDR3 length: 15 amino acids. CDR1 LGHDT and CDR2 YNNKEL come from the germline V gene (reference sequence). V lost 7 bases and J lost 4, with 16 bases in between. CDR3 in amino acids: CASISSILGTGELFF. In nucleotides, the CDR3 is TGTGCCAGCATATCTTCCATTTTGGGCACCGGGGAGCTGTTTTTT.

This sequence joins TRBV7-6 and TRBJ1-1; TRBD1 might be the D (6 bases). Trimming cost V 1 base and J 0 bases, with 9 bases left between them. Per the germline V gene, CDR1 is SGHVS and CDR2 is FNYEAQ. CDR3 length equals 15 residues. CDR3 in amino acids: CASSLDRAMNTEAFF. The CDR3 DNA sequence: TGTGCCAGCAGCTTAGACAGGGCAATGAACACTGAAGCTTTCTTT.

This chain connects TRBV10-3 to TRBJ2-7; D uncertain. Germline CDR1 ENHRY, CDR2 SYGVKD. The CDR3 runs 12 residues. V shed 3 bases and J shed 3 bases, with 6 bases lying between them. CDR3 DNA sequence: TGTGCCATCAGTGAAGTTGGCTACGAGCAGTACTTC. Residues: CAISEVGYEQYF.

This chain links TRBV6-1 with TRBJ1-5, with a weak D call TRBD1 (5 bases). V was clipped by 2 bases and J by 0 bases, with 8 bases between them. The length of the CDR3 is 15 residues. Germline CDR1 is MNHNS and CDR2 is SASEGT. The CDR3: CASSEWDGSNQPQHF. CDR3 bases: TGTGCCAGCAGTGAATGGGACGGTAGCAATCAGCCCCAGCATTTT.

The rearrangement links TRBV5-6 to TRBJ1-5; D is unclear. The V and J ends lost 6 bases and 2 bases respectively, with 9 bases between them. Germline CDR1 is SGHDT and CDR2 is YYEEEE. The CDR3 loop spans 13 amino acids. The CDR3 loop reads CASTSFGNQPQHF. As DNA, the CDR3 is TGTGCCAGCACGAGCTTCGGCAATCAGCCCCAGCATTTT.

The chain couples TRBV30 to TRBJ1-5, with TRBD1 matching 7 bases. The germline V gene encodes CDR1 GTSNPN and CDR2 SVGIG (reference sequence). The ends lost 8 bases at V and 4 bases at J; junction bases unmatched: 8. CDR3 length: 13 amino acids. CDR3 coding DNA: TGTGCCGCGAGGGGACAGTATAATCAGCCCCAGCATTTT. It codes for CAARGQYNQPQHF.